Presented here are 7 T cell receptor beta chains from one specimen sequenced in a study of molecular identifiers for immune sequencing clone quantification. TCRdb passed the PCR reads through MiXCR, listing each CDR3 protein once. The table shows 600,000 to 650,000 distinct CDR3 sequences, with 15% to 20% occurring only once. Specimen: naive CD8+ T cells from blood, with Jurkat cell RNA spiked in. Regarding subset: FACS-sorted CD8+CD4-CCR7+CD45RA+ naive T cells. These receptor sequences come from a human donor in good health. Some libraries in this study had Jurkat cell RNA spiked in.

This clonotype was detected only a few times. The rearrangement links TRBV4-2 to TRBJ2-7; 8 positions match TRBD1. The CDR3 spans 18 residues. The germline V gene encodes CDR1 LGHNA and CDR2 YNFKEQ. V shed 1 base, J shed 3 bases, and the junction held 14 bases outside the gene matches. The CDR3 coding sequence is TGTGCCAGCAGCCAAGGAGGGGCAGGACAGGGAGTCCGCTACGAGCAGTACTTC. It specifies CASSQGGAGQGVRYEQYF.

Concerning this clonotype itself: A single base separates this from a much larger clone, so it may be a read error. The chain is built from TRBV12-3 or TRBV12-4 and TRBJ1-1, with D maybe TRBD1 (6 bases). Trimming removed 1 base from V and 3 bases from J, with 15 bases in between. The CDR3 length is 16 residues. This chain's CDR3 is CASSLVVGTWDTEAFF. The CDR3 coding sequence is TGTGCCAGCAGTTTAGTGGTTGGGACATGGGACACTGAAGCTTTCTTT.

The sample holds many counts of this clonotype. The V and J genes are TRBV4-3 and TRBJ2-7, with 10 bases fitting TRBD2. This CDR3 has 17 amino acids. Trimming cost V 3 bases and J 2 bases; bases outside gene matches: 10. CDR1 LGHNA and CDR2 YSLEER come from the germline V gene. The CDR3 DNA is TGCGCCAGCAGCCATTCCCCCGGACTAGCGGATCCCTACGAGCAGTACTTC. It is translated as CASSHSPGLADPYEQYF.

This clonotype was detected many times. The chain has TRBV20-1 and TRBJ2-7; TRBD1 is a possible D gene (6 bases). V dropped 5 bases and J dropped 3 bases, with 11 bases sitting between them. Germline CDR1 reads DFQATT; CDR2 reads SNEGSKA (reference sequence). The CDR3 length is 12 residues. CDR3 sequence: CSAHADSYEQYF. The CDR3 nucleotides are TGCAGTGCTCACGCGGACAGCTACGAGCAGTACTTC.

About this clonotype itself: Just one base apart from a much larger clone, this may be a read error. This rearrangement joins TRBV7-6 to TRBJ2-7, with D maybe TRBD2 (5 bases). The CDR3 totals 15 residues. Between the trimmed V and J ends, which lost 8 bases and 0 bases, there was a span of 17 bases. Germline V gene lookup returns CDR1 SGHVS and CDR2 FNYEAQ. The CDR3 DNA reads TGTGCCAGCGGCCCCGGGGTTCTCGTCTCCTACGAGCAGTACTTC. Protein: CASGPGVLVSYEQYF.

Comment on this clonotype: Being one base from a much bigger clone, this may be a read error. The gene calls are TRBV11-2 and TRBJ2-3, with TRBD2 identical over 10 bases. Trimming at V came to 4 bases and at J to 3 bases, leaving 7 bases not matched to a gene. Germline CDR1 is SGHAT and CDR2 is FQNNGV. The CDR3 runs 16 residues. CDR3 protein: CASSSKRGGPTDTQYF. The CDR3 DNA follows: TGTGCCAGCAGCTCCAAGCGGGGGGGCCCGACAGATACGCAGTATTTT.

In its sample, this clonotype was seen once. This chain joins TRBV12-3 or TRBV12-4 and TRBJ2-5, with D perhaps TRBD1 or TRBD2 (5 bases each). Trimming pared 2 bases from V and 4 bases from J, leaving 11 bases between. The CDR3 consists of 14 residues. In DNA, the CDR3 is TGTGCCAGCAGTTTATGGGGGTACCGAGAGACCCAGTACTTC. Its protein product is CASSLWGYRETQYF.